This T cell receptor beta chain was retrieved from a study of T cells expressing NK-cell markers. Study observations and caveats: Dominant NKG2C+ clonotypes made up roughly 1.0-7.0% of CD8+ T cells in several donors.

Each CDR3 protein gets one entry in TCRdb, which reprocessed the 5' RACE reads and gives no DNA. The sample includes a few hundred thousand distinct CDR3 sequences. CDR3 length: 14 residues. Per germline, CDR1 LNHDA and CDR2 SQIVND (reference sequence). Worth noting for this clonotype: Its cognate antigen is unknown.

Source material: blood T cells: a sorted CD56 or NKG2C T cell subset, CD4+ or CD8+ T cells, or bulk PBMC T cells (not recorded which). The chain combines TRBV19 with TRBJ1-5. The source is a man aged 18-70 years in good health. The CDR3 reads CASTRVRSNQPQHF.